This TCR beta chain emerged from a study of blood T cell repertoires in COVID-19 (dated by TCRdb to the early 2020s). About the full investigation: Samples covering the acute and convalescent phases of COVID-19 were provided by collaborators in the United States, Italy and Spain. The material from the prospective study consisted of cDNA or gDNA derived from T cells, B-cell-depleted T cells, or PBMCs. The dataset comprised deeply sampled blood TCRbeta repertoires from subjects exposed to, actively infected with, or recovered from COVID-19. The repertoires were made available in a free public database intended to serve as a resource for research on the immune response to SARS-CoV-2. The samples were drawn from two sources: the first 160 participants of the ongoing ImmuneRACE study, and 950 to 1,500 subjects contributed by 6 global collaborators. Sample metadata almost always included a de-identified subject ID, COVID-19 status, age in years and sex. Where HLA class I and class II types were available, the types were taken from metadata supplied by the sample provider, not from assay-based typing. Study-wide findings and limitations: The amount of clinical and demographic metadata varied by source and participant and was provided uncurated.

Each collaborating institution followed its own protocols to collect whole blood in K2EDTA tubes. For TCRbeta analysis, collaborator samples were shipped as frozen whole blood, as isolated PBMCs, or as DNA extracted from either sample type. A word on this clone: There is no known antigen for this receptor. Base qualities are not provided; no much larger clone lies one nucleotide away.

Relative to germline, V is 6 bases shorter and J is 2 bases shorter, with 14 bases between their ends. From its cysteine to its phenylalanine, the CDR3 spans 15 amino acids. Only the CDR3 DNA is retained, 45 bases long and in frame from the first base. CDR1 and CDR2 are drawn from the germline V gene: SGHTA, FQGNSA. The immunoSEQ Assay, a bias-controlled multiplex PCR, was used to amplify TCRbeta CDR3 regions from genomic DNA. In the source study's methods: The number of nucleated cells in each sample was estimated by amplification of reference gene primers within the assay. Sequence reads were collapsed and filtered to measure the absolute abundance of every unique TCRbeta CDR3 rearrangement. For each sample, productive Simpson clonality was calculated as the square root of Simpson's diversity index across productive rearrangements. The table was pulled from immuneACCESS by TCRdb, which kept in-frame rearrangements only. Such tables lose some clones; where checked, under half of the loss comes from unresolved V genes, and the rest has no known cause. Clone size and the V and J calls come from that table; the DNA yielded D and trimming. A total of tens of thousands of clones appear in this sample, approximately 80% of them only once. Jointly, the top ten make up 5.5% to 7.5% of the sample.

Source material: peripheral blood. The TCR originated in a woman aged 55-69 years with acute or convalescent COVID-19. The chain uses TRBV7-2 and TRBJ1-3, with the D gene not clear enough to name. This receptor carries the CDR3 CASSYRRAAGNTIYF. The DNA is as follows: TGTGCCAGCAGTTACCGGAGGGCGGCTGGAAACACCATATATTTT.